This T cell receptor (beta chain) was recorded in a study of cytomegalovirus exposure and HLA in healthy donors. Amplification used 60 Vbeta primers and 13 Jbeta primers. Sequenced by immunoSEQ multiplex PCR; TCRdb stores in-frame clones only, minus some. The data hold approximately 120,000 clones, with over 70% observed a single time. As concerns this clone: The junction and the germline gene differ at one end; a read error may be behind it.

The CDR3 extends over 16 amino acids. From germline, CDR1 is LGHNA and CDR2 YSLEER. Sequencing was performed on PBMCs. The chain employs TRBV4-3 and TRBJ2-1; 11 nucleotides match TRBD2. The source is a man between 18 and 35 years old in good health and CMV-seropositive. The CDR3 DNA is TGCGCCAGCAGCAAAGAAGGGACTAGCGGTCCTAATGAGCAGTTCTTC. It codes for CASSKEGTSGPNEQFF.